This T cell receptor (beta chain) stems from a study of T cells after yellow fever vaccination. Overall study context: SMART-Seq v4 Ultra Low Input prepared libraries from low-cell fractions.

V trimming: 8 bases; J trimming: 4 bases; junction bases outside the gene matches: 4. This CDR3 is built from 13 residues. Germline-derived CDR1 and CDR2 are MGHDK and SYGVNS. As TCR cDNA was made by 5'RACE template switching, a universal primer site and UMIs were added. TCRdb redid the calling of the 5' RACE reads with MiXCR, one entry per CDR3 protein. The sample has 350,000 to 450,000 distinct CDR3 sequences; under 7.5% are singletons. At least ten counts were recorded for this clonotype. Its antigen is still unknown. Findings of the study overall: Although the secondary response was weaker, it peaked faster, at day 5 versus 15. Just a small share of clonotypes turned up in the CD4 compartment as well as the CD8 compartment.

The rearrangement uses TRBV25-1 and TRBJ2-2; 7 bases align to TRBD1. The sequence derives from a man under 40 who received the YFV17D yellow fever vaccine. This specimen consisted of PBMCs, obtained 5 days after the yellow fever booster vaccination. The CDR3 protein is CASGQVLTGELFF. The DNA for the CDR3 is TGTGCCAGCGGACAGGTACTCACCGGGGAGCTGTTTTTT. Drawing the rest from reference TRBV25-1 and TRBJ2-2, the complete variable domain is EADIYQTPRYLVIGTGKKITLECSQTMGHDKMYWYQQDPGMELHLIHYSYGVNSTEKGDLSSESTVSRIRTEHFPLTLESARPSHTSQYLCASGQVLTGELFFGEGSRLTVL.